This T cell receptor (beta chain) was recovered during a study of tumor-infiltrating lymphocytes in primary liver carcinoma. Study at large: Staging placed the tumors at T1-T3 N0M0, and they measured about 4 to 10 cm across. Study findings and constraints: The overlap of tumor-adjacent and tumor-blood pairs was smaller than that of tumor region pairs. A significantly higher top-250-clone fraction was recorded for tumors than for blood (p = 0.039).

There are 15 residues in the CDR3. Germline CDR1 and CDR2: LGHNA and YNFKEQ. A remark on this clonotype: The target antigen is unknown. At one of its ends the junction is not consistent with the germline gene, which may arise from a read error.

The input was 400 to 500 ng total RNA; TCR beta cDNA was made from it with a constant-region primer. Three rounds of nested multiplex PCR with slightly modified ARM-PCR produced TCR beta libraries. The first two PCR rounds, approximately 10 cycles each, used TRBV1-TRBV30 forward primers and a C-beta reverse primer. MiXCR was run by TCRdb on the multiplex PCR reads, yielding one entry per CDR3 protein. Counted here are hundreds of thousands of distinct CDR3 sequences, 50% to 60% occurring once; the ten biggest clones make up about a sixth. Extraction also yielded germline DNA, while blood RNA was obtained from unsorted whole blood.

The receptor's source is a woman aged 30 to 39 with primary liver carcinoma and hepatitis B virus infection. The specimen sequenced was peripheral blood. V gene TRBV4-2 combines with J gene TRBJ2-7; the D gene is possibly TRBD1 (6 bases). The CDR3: CASSQGQAKSYKQHF. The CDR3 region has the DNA TGTGCCAGCAGCCAAGGACAGGCGAAGTCCTACAAGCAGCACTTC.